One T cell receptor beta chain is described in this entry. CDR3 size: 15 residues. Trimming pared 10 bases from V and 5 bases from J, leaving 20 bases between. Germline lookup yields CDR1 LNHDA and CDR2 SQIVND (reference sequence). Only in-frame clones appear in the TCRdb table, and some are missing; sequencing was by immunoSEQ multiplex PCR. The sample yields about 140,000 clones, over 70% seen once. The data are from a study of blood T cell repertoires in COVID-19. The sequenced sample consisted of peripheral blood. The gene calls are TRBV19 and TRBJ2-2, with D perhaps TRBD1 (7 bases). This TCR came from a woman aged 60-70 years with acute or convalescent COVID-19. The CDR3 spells CATRQGGSGTGELFF. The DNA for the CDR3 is TGTGCCACCAGACAGGGAGGATCGGGGACCGGGGAGCTGTTTTTT.